The entry below describes one T cell receptor (beta chain). Time point reported: peripheral blood 6 weeks after treatment start. Clones were sequenced by immunoSEQ multiplex PCR, and TCRdb holds only the in-frame ones, with some missing. The table includes about 76,000 clones, approximately 90% detected once. This specimen belongs to a study of PD-L1 blockade in urothelial cancer. The CDR3 loop spans 13 amino acids. From germline, CDR1 is SGHNT and CDR2 YYREEE (reference sequence). V was shortened by 3 bases and J by 5 bases, with 11 bases between the two germline ends. This receptor was obtained from a woman older than 75 with urothelial cancer. The chain joins TRBV5-4 to TRBJ2-5, with a possible D match to TRBD2 (6 bases). Sample: PBMCs, taken around atezolizumab (anti-PD-L1) treatment. The CDR3 here is CASSWGGGETQYF. The CDR3 coding sequence is TGTGCCAGCAGCTGGGGAGGTGGCGAGACCCAGTACTTC.